A single sample gave rise to the 29 T cell receptor beta chains below, sequenced in a study of T cells in Graves' hyperthyroidism and ophthalmopathy. RNA transcripts gave rise to amplified TCR beta CDR3 regions. RT-PCR in the first round (using the HTBI primer set) targeted the TCR CDR3. TCRdb re-called the multiplex PCR reads through MiXCR, storing one row per CDR3 protein. The data contain around 340,000 distinct CDR3 sequences, approximately 13% of them singletons. The material sequenced was blood. Source of these receptors: a woman younger than 45 with Graves' hyperthyroidism.

This clonotype was detected a few times. This chain links TRBV30 with TRBJ1-1, with 7 nucleotides matching TRBD1. This CDR3 spans 17 amino acids. Unmatched junction bases numbered 17, after V lost 5 bases and J lost 2 bases. CDR1 and CDR2 (germline): GTSNPN, SVGIG (reference sequence). For the CDR3, the DNA is TGTGCCTGGGGGTTTCCACGGGACAGCCGACGTAACACTGAAGCTTTCTTT. Amino acid sequence: CAWGFPRDSRRNTEAFF.

J is TRBJ2-7 and V is TRBV5-5, with 11 bases aligning to TRBD1. The CDR3 sequence is 15 residues long. Trimming at V came to 0 bases and at J to 7 bases, leaving 6 bases not matched to a gene. CDR1 and CDR2 (germline): SGHKS, YYEKEE (reference sequence). CDR3 DNA sequence: TGTGCCAGCAGCTTGGCCGGGACAGGGGGTCTGGAGCAGTACTTC. It specifies CASSLAGTGGLEQYF. Filled out from reference TRBV5-5 and TRBJ2-7, the complete variable domain reads DAGVTQSPTHLIKTRGQQVTLRCSPISGHKSVSWYQQVLGQGPQFIFQYYEKEERGRGNFPDRFSARQFPNYSSELNVNALLLGDSALYLCASSLAGTGGLEQYFGPGTRLTVT.

The chain recombines TRBV29-1 with TRBJ1-1; 8 bases are a match to TRBD1. V lost 6 bases and J lost 4; bases outside the gene matches: 10. The CDR3 spans 14 residues. The germline gives CDR1 SQVTM, CDR2 ANQGSEA. Here the CDR3 reads CSVYRGGGGTEAFF. The CDR3 nucleotides are TGCAGCGTCTACAGGGGGGGGGGGGGCACTGAAGCTTTCTTT. Based on the CDR3 plus reference TRBV29-1 and TRBJ1-1, the full variable domain is SAVISQKPSRDICQRGTSLTIQCQVDSQVTMMFWYRQQPGQSLTLIATANQGSEATYESGFVIDKFPISRPNLTFSTLTVSNMSPEDSSIYLCSVYRGGGGTEAFFGQGTRLTVV.

V gene TRBV20-1 combines with J gene TRBJ2-1; 11 bases are shared with TRBD2. CDR1 DFQATT and CDR2 SNEGSKA come from the germline V gene (reference sequence). This CDR3 comprises 15 residues. The V gene end was trimmed by 5 bases and the J gene end by 2 bases; junction bases not matched to a gene: 5. The DNA of the CDR3 is TGCAGTGCTTTATCGACTAGCGGGACCTACAATGAGCAGTTCTTC. Its protein is CSALSTSGTYNEQFF.

Remarks on this clonotype: A single base separates this from a much larger clone, so it may be a read error. J is TRBJ1-1 and V is TRBV30; no reliable D call. This CDR3 contains 13 residues. Germline lookup yields CDR1 GTSNPN and CDR2 SVGIG (reference sequence). The chain's CDR3 is CAGSESWVSEAFF. In DNA, the CDR3 is TGTGCCGGGAGTGAATCGTGGGTCAGTGAAGCTTTCTTT.

This clonotype appeared a single time. The V gene is TRBV6-2 or TRBV6-3, the J gene TRBJ2-1; D is unclear. Germline V gene data show CDR1 as MNHEY and CDR2 as SVGEGT. The CDR3 consists of 14 residues. Trimming removed 7 bases at V and 6 bases at J, with 16 bases between. For the CDR3, the DNA is TGTGCCAGCACCAACCCCCGGTATACCAATGAGCAGTTCTTC. Its protein product is CASTNPRYTNEQFF.

The chain carries TRBV19 and TRBJ2-7; D perhaps matches TRBD1 (6 bases). Germline CDR1 reads LNHDA; CDR2 reads SQIVND (reference sequence). V was trimmed by 5 bases and J by 7 bases, leaving 15 bases between them. This CDR3 has 13 amino acids. The CDR3 is CASSANRQGEQYF. CDR3 DNA sequence: TGTGCCAGTAGTGCAAACCGGCAGGGGGAGCAGTACTTC.

This clonotype came up a few times. V and J are TRBV6-2 or TRBV6-3 and TRBJ1-5, with D unclear. CDR1 and CDR2 (germline): MNHEY, SVGEGT. The CDR3 loop spans 12 amino acids. V lost 2 bases and J lost 11, with 10 bases in between. Here the CDR3 reads CASSYVGSAQHF. The CDR3 bases are TGTGCCAGCAGTTACGTCGGGTCGGCCCAGCATTTT.

A few counts support this clonotype. The gene calls are TRBV5-4 and TRBJ1-2; the D gene is possibly TRBD1 (6 bases). V was trimmed by 3 bases and J by 6 bases, leaving 12 bases between them. This CDR3 region has 13 residues. Germline loops: CDR1 SGHNT, CDR2 YYREEE (reference sequence). CDR3 amino acids: CASSWGREDGYTF. In DNA, the CDR3 is TGTGCCAGCAGCTGGGGGCGGGAGGATGGCTACACCTTC. The variable domain in full, with the rest retrieved from reference TRBV5-4 and TRBJ1-2, is ETGVTQSPTHLIKTRGQQVTLRCSSQSGHNTVSWYQQALGQGPQFIFQYYREEENGRGNFPPRFSGLQFPNYSSELNVNALELDDSALYLCASSWGREDGYTFGSGTRLTVV.

This clonotype was observed at least ten times. The genes are TRBV6-6 and TRBJ2-2; TRBD1 might be the D (10 bases). The CDR3 runs to 20 residues. V was cut by 0 bases and J by 0 bases, with 20 bases left in between. Germline CDR1 is MNHNY and CDR2 is SVGAGI (reference sequence). In DNA form, the CDR3 reads TGTGCCAGCAGTTACTCTAGGGACAGGGGACTAGCATCGAACACCGGGGAGCTGTTTTTT. It specifies CASSYSRDRGLASNTGELFF.

The chain links TRBV20-1 to TRBJ2-2, with 8 bases fitting TRBD2. In germline, CDR1 is DFQATT, CDR2 SNEGSKA (reference sequence). The V gene end was trimmed by 0 bases and the J gene end by 6 bases; junction bases not matched to a gene: 6. This CDR3 has 15 amino acids. The CDR3 bases are TGCAGTGCTAGAGATCTGGGACTAGAGCCCGGGGAGCTGTTTTTT. Its protein product is CSARDLGLEPGELFF.

This clonotype was seen at least ten times. The chain recombines TRBV11-2 with TRBJ2-3; 7 bases align to TRBD2. After removal of 5 bases from V and 0 bases from J, the junction contained 8 bases not matched to a gene. The germline CDR1 and CDR2 sequences are SGHAT and FQNNGV. The CDR3 length is 16 residues. The CDR3 here is CASSMTPGLSTDTQYF. The CDR3 DNA sequence: TGTGCCAGCAGCATGACTCCGGGACTAAGCACAGATACGCAGTATTTT.

The rearrangement joins TRBV6-1 to TRBJ1-2, with D tentatively TRBD1 (5 bases). V was shortened by 0 bases and J by 8 bases, with 16 bases between the two germline ends. Germline V gene sequence: CDR1 MNHNS, CDR2 SASEGT. The CDR3 has 15 amino acids. CDR3 region: CASSEARARVGGYTF. In DNA, the CDR3 is TGTGCCAGCAGTGAAGCCCGGGCCAGGGTAGGAGGCTACACCTTC.

In the case of this clonotype: This may be a read error, as it is one base from a much larger clone. This rearrangement joins TRBV20-1 to TRBJ2-5, with 7 bases matching TRBD2. Per germline, CDR1 DFQATT and CDR2 SNEGSKA (reference sequence). The CDR3 loop spans 13 amino acids. CDR3 coding DNA: TGCAGTGCCCCCCAAAGCGGGGAAGAGATCCAGTACTTC. Amino acid sequence: CSAPQSGEEIQYF.

The chain uses TRBV6-5 and TRBJ1-3, with D tentatively TRBD1 (5 bases). The CDR3 length is 14 residues. Germline CDR1 MNHEY, CDR2 SVGAGI. V was cut by 2 bases and J by 3 bases, with 8 bases left in between. The CDR3 sequence is CASSYGGFGNTIYF. CDR3 coding DNA: TGTGCCAGCAGTTACGGGGGGTTTGGAAACACCATATATTTT.

The J gene is TRBJ1-5, the V gene TRBV10-2; D is unclear. V was cut by 3 bases and J by 6 bases, with 9 bases left in between. The CDR3 has 13 residues. Germline V CDR1 and CDR2: WSHSY, SAAADI. Here the CDR3 reads CASSDWNSQPQHF. The CDR3, as DNA: TGCGCCAGCAGTGATTGGAACAGTCAGCCCCAGCATTTT.

This clonotype has just a few counts. The V call is TRBV14, the J call TRBJ1-4; no clear D gene. Deletions cut 4 bases from V and 0 bases from J, with 9 bases between. In germline, CDR1 is SGHDN, CDR2 FVKESK. This CDR3 has 15 residues. The CDR3 bases are TGTGCCAGCAGCCCGAGATTTGCAACTAATGAAAAACTGTTTTTT. Amino acids: CASSPRFATNEKLFF.

This clonotype was counted at least ten times. The chain has TRBV28 and TRBJ1-5, with TRBD1 matching over 8 bases. Trimming removed 6 bases from V and 4 bases from J; junction bases left unmatched: 8. CDR3 length: 15 residues. Germline CDR1 reads MDHEN; CDR2 reads SYDVKM. DNA for the CDR3: TGTGCCAGCAGCACAATGACAGGGGCAAATCAGCCCCAGCATTTT. Translation: CASSTMTGANQPQHF.

This clonotype was recorded a few times. The rearrangement uses TRBV5-1 and TRBJ2-1; a weak D match, TRBD1 (7 bases). V lost 1 base and J 5 bases, leaving 22 bases between the germline ends. Germline V gives CDR1 SGHRS, CDR2 YFSETQ. The CDR3 covers 18 residues. CDR3 in amino acids: CASSLIPRRGLGDNEQFF. The CDR3 nucleotides read TGCGCCAGCAGCTTGATCCCCCGGAGGGGGCTAGGGGACAATGAGCAGTTCTTC.

The chain couples TRBV3-1 to TRBJ2-7; 9 nucleotides align to TRBD2. Trimming cost V 0 bases and J 6 bases; bases outside gene matches: 6. The CDR3 consists of 15 residues. From germline, CDR1 is LGHDT and CDR2 YNNKEL (reference sequence). CDR3 bases: TGTGCCAGCAGCCAAGATCTCCTAGCGGGACGCGAGCAGTACTTC. This translates into CASSQDLLAGREQYF.

On this clonotype itself: Since a much larger clone is just one base distant, this may be a read error. Without the conserved terminal phenylalanine or tryptophan, this CDR3 likely stems from a read error. CDR3 DNA sequence: TGTGCCAGCAGTGAAAGGGGAGATGCCTATGGCTACACCCTC. It translates to CASSERGDAYGYTL. The V and J genes are TRBV6-1 and TRBJ1-2, with D possibly being TRBD1 (5 bases). The CDR3 consists of 14 residues. CDR1 and CDR2 (germline): MNHNS, SASEGT. V lost 2 bases to trimming and J lost 4 bases, with 11 bases between them.

This clonotype has only a few counts. This chain's CDR3 is CASSPSGQNEAFF. The CDR3 nucleotides are TGTGCCAGCAGTCCATCCGGACAAAATGAAGCTTTCTTT. V and J are TRBV12-3 or TRBV12-4 and TRBJ1-1, with a possible D match to TRBD1 (5 bases). V was clipped by 5 bases and J by 7 bases, with 14 bases between them. CDR3 length: 13 amino acids.

On this clonotype: Since a much larger clone is just one base distant, this may be a read error. The chain joins TRBV5-4 to TRBJ1-1; D remains ambiguous. The CDR3 is 12 amino acids. CDR1 and CDR2 (germline): SGHNT, YYREEE (reference sequence). The CDR3 spells CASSEGYTGAFF. CDR3 sequence (DNA): TGTGCCAGCAGCGAGGGTTACACTGGAGCTTTCTTT.

This clonotype was seen ten or more times. The genes are TRBV20-1 and TRBJ2-7; 10 bases fit TRBD2. CDR3 size: 11 residues. The germline gives CDR1 DFQATT, CDR2 SNEGSKA (reference sequence). In DNA, the CDR3 is TGCAGGATAGCGGGAGGTAACGAGCAGTACTTC. The encoded protein is CRIAGGNEQYF.

This clonotype has ten or more counts. CDR3 sequence (DNA): TGCAGTGCTAGTAAGGGCACAGGGCAGTTCTTC. It encodes CSASKGTGQFF. The rearrangement joins TRBV20-1 to TRBJ2-1, with D perhaps matching TRBD1 (5 bases). Germline loops: CDR1 DFQATT, CDR2 SNEGSKA (reference sequence). The V gene lost 3 bases and the J gene lost 12 bases, with 12 bases spanning the gap. The CDR3 is 11 amino acids.

Ten or more counts support this clonotype. This chain connects TRBV15 to TRBJ1-2; possible D gene TRBD1, 5 bases. The CDR3 is 17 residues long. The germline gives CDR1 LNHNV, CDR2 YYDKDF (reference sequence). V shed 5 bases and J shed 6 bases, with 25 bases lying between them. CDR3 sequence reads: CATSRRGLISTKNGYTF. The CDR3 bases are TGTGCCACCAGCCGCCGGGGACTTATAAGTACGAAAAATGGCTACACCTTC.

This clonotype is medium-sized by share. The rearrangement uses TRBV7-2 and TRBJ2-1; perhaps TRBD2 as D (6 bases). This CDR3 is built from 15 residues. CDR1 SGHTA and CDR2 FQGNSA come from the germline V gene. V dropped 2 bases and J dropped 9 bases, with 17 bases sitting between them. Here the CDR3 DNA reads TGTGCCAGCAGCTTAAGGCTGCCGATCGGGGGTGAGCAGTTCTTC. It yields the protein CASSLRLPIGGEQFF.

This clonotype was counted at least ten times. The CDR3 DNA reads as TGTGCCAGCAACGGGGCCTCCGGACAGGAACATTTTATAGCCAAAAACATTCAGTACTTC. As protein: CASNGASGQEHFIAKNIQYF. This chain joins TRBV28 and TRBJ2-4; TRBD1 matches 7 bases. Germline-derived CDR1 and CDR2 are MDHEN and SYDVKM. The CDR3 loop spans 20 amino acids. Unmatched junction bases numbered 21, after V lost 7 bases and J lost 0 bases.

This clonotype was counted at least ten times. This sequence joins TRBV6-2 or TRBV6-3 and TRBJ2-2; TRBD2 agrees at 9 bases. The V segment lost 5 bases and the J segment 5 bases; nucleotides outside the gene matches: 12. This CDR3 has 17 residues. The germline V gene has CDR1 MNHEY and CDR2 SVGEGT. The CDR3 region is CASSLPDGTSFTGELFF. In DNA form, the CDR3 reads TGTGCCAGCAGTCTACCGGACGGGACTAGCTTTACCGGGGAGCTGTTTTTT.